This is a list of T cell receptor beta chains from one sample in a study of PD-L1 blockade in urothelial cancer. The protocol was immunoSEQ multiplex PCR, while the TCRdb copy is restricted to in-frame clones and leaves out a portion. The sample yields approximately 48,000 clones, roughly 87% seen once. Sequenced material: PBMCs, taken around atezolizumab (anti-PD-L1) treatment. The receptor source for this set is a woman in her sixties or seventies with urothelial cancer. CDR3s leave out the opening cysteine and the closing phenylalanine or tryptophan.

TRBJ2-1 TRBV5-4 ASSLDRGRRYNEQF
TRBJ2-2 TRBV5-1 ASRKNNVAVHANTGELF
TRBJ1-5 TRBV19 ASSQGIRQPQH
TRBJ2-1 TRBV10-3 AISDVLFTYNEQF
TRBJ2-3 TRBV9 ASSAGGGLTDTQY
TRBJ1-5 TRBV15 ATRSQGNQPQH
TRBJ1-4 TRBV19 ASSTLRSVTNEKLF
TRBJ2-5 TRBV7-2 ASSLGRGETQY
TRBJ2-7 TRBV7-8 ASSLRTGGYEQY
TRBJ2-7 TRBV5-1 ASSVNRGQLSKLSSYEQY
TRBJ2-5 TRBV6-6 ASRQQETQY
TRBJ2-2 TRBV28 ASSLWGSGQNTGELF
TRBJ2-5 TRBV5-4 ASSLAQGRVETQY
TRBJ1-5 TRBV5-6 ASSLGGDNQPQH
TRBJ2-1 TRBV2 ASSAKGPSYNEQF
TRBJ2-3 TRBV5-4 ASSLRGRASTDTQY
TRBJ1-1 TRBV18 ASSPTGENTEAF
TRBJ2-2 TRBV7-6 ASSLDLLDYTGELF
TRBJ1-5 TRBV4-3 ASSQDLGGRQPQH
TRBJ2-3 TRBV7-2 ASSLLAQTDTQY
TRBJ2-3 TRBV5-1 ASSLAGSRDTQY
TRBJ2-7 TRBV5-1 ASSLSGSSSYEQY
TRBJ2-1 TRBV5-1 ASSLNGGSYNEQF
TRBJ2-1 TRBV5-4 ASSLVGGSDEQF
TRBJ1-2 TRBV19 ASSVSRRDGYT
TRBJ1-3 TRBV9 ASSVVQDLPGNTIY
TRBJ1-3 TRBV6-5 ASSPGGTGNTIY
TRBJ2-7 TRBV19 ASSIWTGDRNEQY
TRBJ2-1 TRBV5-4 ASSLRSGGSYNEQF
TRBJ2-7 TRBV28 ASSLYTGDQSYEQY
TRBJ1-3 TRBV28 ASSGFGQTSRGNTIY
TRBJ2-3 TRBV7-2 ASSPSGSVTDTQY
TRBJ2-1 TRBV9 ASSVNGPPSEYNEQF
TRBJ1-1 TRBV27 ASTPRQGFAEAF
TRBJ2-1 TRBV2 ASSDGLAGGNEQF
TRBJ2-1 TRBV7-8 ASSLGTGSNEQF
TRBJ1-2 TRBV2 ASSITGPGLSPNYGYT
TRBJ1-2 TRBV6-6 ASSRGGGGYT
TRBJ1-5 TRBV27 ASSLWGESNQPQH
TRBJ1-1 TRBV13 ASSFDRGRDTEAF
TRBJ2-1 TRBV4-1 ASSQDNPGLAGGYNEQF
TRBJ2-3 TRBV7-9 ASSYRSGTDTQY
TRBJ1-5 TRBV18 ASSPPGARGQPQH
TRBJ2-7 TRBV6-1 ASSRTGNSYEQY
TRBJ1-4 TRBV7-3 ASSPTGNEKLF
TRBJ1-4 TRBV7-2 ASSQDRGLFEKLF
TRBJ2-7 TRBV5-1 ASSFSGNDEQY
TRBJ2-2 TRBV14 ASSQDWPGELF
TRBJ1-2 TRBV5-4 ASSLRTGGDYGYT